This T cell receptor (beta chain) was identified during a study of vaccination and CD4 T cells after COVID-19. General study results and limits: Convalescent patient numbers were relatively low, with no early post-infection timepoints. Spike mono-reactivity held for 304 of 307 vaccine-specific clones in convalescent patients.

As for treatment: 10-day PBMC culture with coronavirus spike peptide pools or control peptides (ViraFEST assay). Wells that each held around 2 million PBMCs were cultured with roughly 10 IU/ml IL-2 and roughly 10 ug/ml peptide pools. Culture proceeded for approximately nine days, and CD4+ T cells were then isolated by negative selection. Sequencing of DNA taken from cultured CD4+ T cells relied on the Oncomine TCR Beta short-read assay. From the PCR reads, TCRdb called clonotypes with MiXCR, one entry per CDR3 protein. The data contain approximately 20,000 distinct CDR3 sequences, approximately 30% of them singletons. This CDR3 spans 15 amino acids. After removal of 3 bases from V and 4 bases from J, the junction contained 5 bases not matched to a gene. With respect to this clonotype: Its antigen is as yet unknown.

V gene TRBV12-3 or TRBV12-4 combines with J gene TRBJ2-2; 7 bases match TRBD1. Sequenced sample: cultured CD4+ T cells from blood. This receptor was obtained from a human donor with COVID-19. As DNA, the CDR3 is TGTGCCAGCAGTTTTAGACAGGGTGGCACCGGGGAGCTGTTTTTT. This gives the protein CASSFRQGGTGELFF.